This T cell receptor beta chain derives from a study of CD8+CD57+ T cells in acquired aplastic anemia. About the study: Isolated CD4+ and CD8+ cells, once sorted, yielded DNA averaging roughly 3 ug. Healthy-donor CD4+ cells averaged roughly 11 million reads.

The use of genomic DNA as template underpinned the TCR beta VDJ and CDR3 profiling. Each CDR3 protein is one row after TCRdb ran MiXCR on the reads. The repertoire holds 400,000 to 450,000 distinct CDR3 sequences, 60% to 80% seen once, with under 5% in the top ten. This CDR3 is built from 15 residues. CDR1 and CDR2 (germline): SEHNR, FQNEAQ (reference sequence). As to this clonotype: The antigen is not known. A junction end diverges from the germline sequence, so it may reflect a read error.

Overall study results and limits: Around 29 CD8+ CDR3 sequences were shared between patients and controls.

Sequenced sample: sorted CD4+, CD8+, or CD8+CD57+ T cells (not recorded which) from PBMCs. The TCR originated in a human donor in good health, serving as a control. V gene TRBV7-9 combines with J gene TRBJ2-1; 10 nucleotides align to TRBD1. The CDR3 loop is CASSSRQGAYNEQFF. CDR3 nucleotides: TGTGCCAGCAGCTCCCGACAGGGGGCCTATAATGAGCAGTTCTTC.